This T cell receptor (beta chain) appears in the sequencing data of a study of regulatory T cells in long-lasting Graves disease. In the study overall: New Graves' disease cases had less than 3 months of antithyroid drugs.

The CDR3 consists of 15 residues. Trimming stripped 7 bases from V and 4 bases from J, with 19 bases between. Germline loops: CDR1 MNHNS, CDR2 SASEGT. The time point was: newly diagnosed GD, antithyroid drugs for less than 3 months. The TCR library used RNA extracted from PBMCs. Graves' disease diagnosis was established per American Thyroid Association guidelines. Notes on this clonotype: Its antigen is undetermined. Since a much larger clone is just one base distant, this may be a read error.

Study conclusions and caveats: Those with persistent disease had in common more public clonotypes (roughly 3,000) than new patients (roughly 1,000).

The authors built TCR beta libraries using iRepertoire HTBI primers and Arm-PCR of CDR3 regions. TCRdb ran MiXCR on the multiplex PCR reads and lists one entry per CDR3 protein. This table has over 350,000 distinct CDR3 sequences, over 12% appearing once. These same data were also listed under a study on T cells in Graves' hyperthyroidism and ophthalmopathy.

The clonotype was recovered from a middle-aged woman with Graves disease. The J gene is TRBJ1-1, the V gene TRBV6-1; D is possibly TRBD1 (5 bases). The sequencing here drew on peripheral blood mononuclear cells (PBMCs), taken at new diagnosis, from a patient treated with antithyroid drugs. The DNA for the CDR3 is TGTGCCAGCACCAGTAGGGGTTCGGGGATCACTGAAGCTTTCTTT. Its translation is CASTSRGSGITEAFF.